These 28 T cell receptor beta chains originate from one sample sequenced in a study of response to subunit inactivated influenza vaccine. TCRdb itself ran the RT-PCR reads through MiXCR, one entry per CDR3 protein. The table has 530,000 or so distinct CDR3 sequences, roughly 25% seen once. The sequences come from CD4+ T cells sorted from PBMCs, collected roughly 5 days after vaccination. These receptor sequences come from a man aged 45-65 years who received an inactivated influenza vaccine.

This clonotype has a single count. The chain couples TRBV6-1 to TRBJ2-5, with a weak D call TRBD1 (6 bases). Germline V CDR1 and CDR2: MNHNS, SASEGT. Trimming removed 7 bases from V and 0 bases from J, with 12 bases in between. The CDR3 contains 14 residues. CDR3: CASNSQGHQETQYF. The CDR3 coding sequence is TGTGCCAGCAACTCACAGGGACACCAAGAGACCCAGTACTTC.

V and J are TRBV6-5 and TRBJ2-5; 7 nucleotides align to TRBD2. V trimming: 0 bases; J trimming: 5 bases; junction bases outside the gene matches: 9. The CDR3 is 16 amino acids. From germline, CDR1 is MNHEY and CDR2 SVGAGI. CDR3 coding DNA: TGTGCCAGCAGTTACTCTGGGGGGGGTGGTGGCGAGACCCAGTACTTC. Amino acids: CASSYSGGGGGETQYF.

The chain uses TRBV25-1 and TRBJ2-5; TRBD2 matches at 10 bases. V was pared by 5 bases and J by 7 bases, with 13 bases of the junction left unmatched. Germline-derived CDR1 and CDR2 are MGHDK and SYGVNS. There are 16 residues in the CDR3. CDR3 nucleotides: TGTGCCAGCAGTCTAAGCGGGAGGGCTGCCAAGGGGACCCAGTACTTC. It translates to CASSLSGRAAKGTQYF.

This clonotype has just a few counts. This chain connects TRBV4-2 to TRBJ1-6; 9 bases match TRBD1. The CDR3 consists of 16 residues. Unmatched junction bases numbered 9, after V lost 1 base and J lost 11 bases. Germline values: CDR1 LGHNA, CDR2 YNFKEQ. The CDR3 protein is CASSQGTGTGRTPLHF. The CDR3, as DNA: TGTGCCAGCAGCCAAGGCACCGGGACAGGGAGGACACCCCTCCACTTT.

This clonotype was seen more than once but under ten times. This chain links TRBV10-3 with TRBJ2-1; D unresolved. The CDR3 has 18 residues. Germline V gives CDR1 ENHRY, CDR2 SYGVKD. V dropped 11 bases and J dropped 0 bases, with 26 bases sitting between them. The CDR3 here is CAFKPRGRPRTSYNEQFF. CDR3 in DNA: TGTGCCTTCAAGCCCCGCGGTAGGCCGCGGACCTCCTACAATGAGCAGTTCTTC.

The genes are TRBV5-1 and TRBJ2-1; D is unresolved. Germline V gene data show CDR1 as SGHRS and CDR2 as YFSETQ. The CDR3 is made up of 14 amino acids. V was cut by 3 bases and J by 3 bases, with 10 bases left in between. CDR3: CASSSQNSYNEQFF. The CDR3 DNA is TGCGCCAGCAGCTCACAAAACAGCTACAATGAGCAGTTCTTC.

The J gene is TRBJ2-2, the V gene TRBV12-3 or TRBV12-4; 11 bases agree with TRBD2. The CDR3 covers 16 residues. J lost 1 base, V lost 6 bases, and 4 bases had no gene match. CDR3 nucleotide sequence: TGTGCCAGCAGAGACCTAGCGGGGGGGAACACCGGGGAGCTGTTTTTT. It yields the protein CASRDLAGGNTGELFF.

V is TRBV5-1 and J is TRBJ2-1, with D perhaps matching TRBD2 (5 bases). V lost 4 bases and J lost 9, with 23 bases in between. Per germline, CDR1 SGHRS and CDR2 YFSETQ. The CDR3 contains 16 residues. The CDR3 here is CASSPRPAEVGGEQFF. The CDR3 nucleotides read TGCGCCAGCAGCCCTCGACCAGCGGAGGTCGGAGGTGAGCAGTTCTTC.

This chain links TRBV6-1 with TRBJ1-1, with D maybe TRBD1 (6 bases). The germline CDR1 and CDR2 sequences are MNHNS and SASEGT. The CDR3 loop spans 14 amino acids. V lost 7 bases and J 1 base, leaving 13 bases between the germline ends. DNA of the CDR3: TGTGCCAGCATAACCGTGGGACAGAACACTGAAGCTTTCTTT. Its translation: CASITVGQNTEAFF.

This clonotype was recorded once. The chain combines TRBV2 with TRBJ1-1; D remains ambiguous. Trimming shortened V by 1 base and J by 2 bases, and 8 bases separated the two germline ends. The CDR3 runs to 14 residues. In germline, CDR1 is SNHLY, CDR2 FYNNEI. CDR3 nucleotides: TGTGCCAGCAGTGAAGTCGCCGGAAACACTGAAGCTTTCTTT. It translates to CASSEVAGNTEAFF.

This rearrangement joins TRBV5-1 to TRBJ2-5; unclear D gene. The CDR3 runs to 12 residues. Germline assignment: CDR1 SGHRS and CDR2 YFSETQ. The ends were cut back, 5 bases at V and 4 bases at J, with 9 bases in the middle. DNA for the CDR3: TGCGCCAGCAGTAGGTCCCCAGAGACCCAGTACTTC. Translating gives CASSRSPETQYF.

The V and J genes are TRBV20-1 and TRBJ2-7, with 10 bases fitting TRBD2. V shed 7 bases and J 4 bases; nucleotides not matched to a gene: 7. The CDR3 is 13 residues long. Looked up from germline, CDR1 is DFQATT and CDR2 is SNEGSKA (reference sequence). The CDR3 reads CSVPGLATYEQYF. CDR3 sequence (DNA): TGCAGTGTTCCGGGACTAGCGACTTACGAGCAGTACTTC.

This clonotype has a handful of counts. The J gene is TRBJ2-7, the V gene TRBV10-3; D may be TRBD1 (5 bases). Germline V gene sequence: CDR1 ENHRY, CDR2 SYGVKD. The CDR3 has 14 residues. Trimming cost V 0 bases and J 7 bases, with 13 bases left between them. The DNA for the CDR3 is TGTGCCATCAGTGAGTCTGTACAGGCCAAAGAGCAGTACTTC. Protein: CAISESVQAKEQYF.

This clonotype has at least ten counts. The V and J genes are TRBV4-3 and TRBJ2-1, with TRBD2 matching 10 bases. Trimming cost V 2 bases and J 3 bases; bases outside gene matches: 1. This CDR3 has 15 amino acids. CDR1 LGHNA and CDR2 YSLEER come from the germline V gene. CDR3 in amino acids: CASSQRTSGYNEQFF. The CDR3 nucleotides are TGCGCCAGCAGCCAACGGACTAGCGGCTACAATGAGCAGTTCTTC.

This clonotype was found a few times. J is TRBJ2-7 and V is TRBV11-1; 7 nucleotides match TRBD1. CDR3 length equals 14 residues. V was pared by 5 bases and J by 4 bases, with 8 bases of the junction left unmatched. Germline V lookup: CDR1 SGHAT, CDR2 FQDESV (reference sequence). The CDR3 sequence is CASSKRQGTYEQYF. In DNA, the CDR3 is TGTGCCAGCAGCAAAAGACAGGGAACTTACGAGCAGTACTTC.

This chain joins TRBV6-1 and TRBJ1-2; D is undetermined. The CDR3 sequence is 14 residues long. Per germline, CDR1 MNHNS and CDR2 SASEGT. Trimming took off 8 bases at V and 0 bases at J, with 13 bases between the two ends. The CDR3 coding sequence is TGTGCCAGCTGGGGTTATCCAGCTAACTATGGCTACACCTTC. This sequence encodes CASWGYPANYGYTF.

The J gene is TRBJ2-7, the V gene TRBV20-1; 8 nucleotides align to TRBD1. The CDR3 consists of 15 residues. The V and J ends lost 6 bases and 3 bases, in that order; junction bases with no gene match: 13. CDR1 is DFQATT, CDR2 SNEGSKA, per germline (reference sequence). DNA for the CDR3: TGCAGTGCCCCTAATTTCCAGGGGGCTTTCTACGAGCAGTACTTC. Encoded protein: CSAPNFQGAFYEQYF.

The V gene is TRBV12-3 or TRBV12-4, the J gene TRBJ2-5; 11 nucleotides align to TRBD1. The CDR3 loop spans 16 amino acids. The V and J ends lost 0 bases and 4 bases, in that order; junction bases with no gene match: 4. CDR3 residues: CASSLAPGQGGETQYF. DNA of the CDR3: TGTGCCAGCAGTTTAGCGCCGGGACAGGGGGGAGAGACCCAGTACTTC.

The V and J genes are TRBV4-2 and TRBJ2-7; TRBD1 aligns across 8 bases. CDR3 length: 15 residues. Trimming cost V 3 bases and J 5 bases; bases outside gene matches: 9. From germline, CDR1 is LGHNA and CDR2 YNFKEQ. CDR3 in amino acids: CASSHEGQAVDEQYF. The DNA for the CDR3 is TGTGCCAGCAGCCACGAGGGACAGGCGGTGGACGAGCAGTACTTC.

There are a few counts of this clonotype. J is TRBJ2-2 and V is TRBV6-1; no clear D gene. This CDR3 contains 15 residues. From germline, CDR1 is MNHNS and CDR2 SASEGT. Trimming removed 2 bases from V and 6 bases from J, with 13 bases in between. CDR3 amino acids: CASSEPQPQSGELFF. The CDR3 bases are TGTGCCAGCAGTGAACCACAGCCGCAGTCCGGGGAGCTGTTTTTT.

This chain uses TRBV6-2 or TRBV6-3 with TRBJ1-6, with D perhaps matching TRBD1 (6 bases). This CDR3 is built from 17 residues. V lost 0 bases, J lost 4 bases, and 13 bases lay in between. Germline assignment: CDR1 MNHEY and CDR2 SVGEGT. As DNA, the CDR3 is TGTGCCAGCAGTTACTCGACTGCAGGGGCTTATAATTCACCCCTCCACTTT. This codes for CASSYSTAGAYNSPLHF.

In its sample, this clonotype was seen a few times. The chain joins TRBV20-1 to TRBJ1-5, with D hard to call. The CDR3 runs to 13 residues. Trimming left V 1 base short and J 5 bases short, with 9 bases between. Germline CDR1 and CDR2: DFQATT and SNEGSKA (reference sequence). CDR3 region: CSARVQLDQPQHF. The CDR3 bases are TGCAGTGCTAGAGTTCAGTTGGATCAGCCCCAGCATTTT.

There are a few counts of this clonotype. The chain employs TRBV12-3 or TRBV12-4 and TRBJ2-3; 16 bases map to TRBD2. V lost 6 bases to trimming and J lost 4 bases; unmatched junction nucleotides: 1. The CDR3 spans 15 residues. The CDR3 nucleotides are TGTGCCAGCAGGGGGACTAGCGGGGGGGCAGATACGCAGTATTTT. Protein: CASRGTSGGADTQYF.

The chain combines TRBV6-2 or TRBV6-3 with TRBJ2-7, with TRBD2 matching 12 bases. CDR3 length: 15 amino acids. V shed 8 bases, J shed 3 bases, and the junction held 8 bases outside the gene matches. Germline values: CDR1 MNHEY, CDR2 SVGEGT. In DNA, the CDR3 is TGTGCCAGCGGACCGCGACTAGCGGGGGTCTACGAGCAGTACTTC. Translation: CASGPRLAGVYEQYF.

This clonotype occurred a few times. The genes are TRBV24-1 and TRBJ1-6; D gene ambiguous. Germline CDR1 KGHDR, CDR2 SFDVKD. Trimming pared 5 bases from V and 4 bases from J, leaving 5 bases between. The CDR3 length is 13 residues. The CDR3 loop reads CATSAWYNSPLHF. The CDR3 DNA follows: TGTGCCACCAGTGCGTGGTATAATTCACCCCTCCACTTT.

This clonotype was counted only a few times. The CDR3 nucleotides are TGTGCCAGCAGCGTAGATGTGGGAGATACGCAGTATTTT. This sequence encodes CASSVDVGDTQYF. The rearrangement joins TRBV9 to TRBJ2-3; D is unresolved. CDR3 length equals 13 residues. Germline lookup yields CDR1 SGDLS and CDR2 YYNGEE. Trimming pared 0 bases from V and 5 bases from J, leaving 7 bases between.

The sample holds a few counts of this clonotype. This chain links TRBV7-2 with TRBJ2-2; no firm D call. This CDR3 region has 16 residues. Trimming cost V 5 bases and J 3 bases, with 16 bases left between them. Germline V gene data show CDR1 as SGHTA and CDR2 as FQGNSA. CDR3 region: CASSRTRLGHTGELFF. CDR3 DNA sequence: TGTGCCAGCAGCCGGACGAGATTGGGTCACACCGGGGAGCTGTTTTTT. The complete variable domain, with remaining parts taken from reference TRBV7-2 and TRBJ2-2, reads GAGVSQSPSNKVTEKGKDVELRCDPISGHTALYWYRQSLGQGLEFLIYFQGNSAPDKSGLPSDRFSAERTGGSVSTLTIQRTQQEDSAVYLCASSRTRLGHTGELFFGEGSRLTVL.

V usage is TRBV7-2 and J usage is TRBJ2-7; 13 bases line up with TRBD2. Per the germline V gene, CDR1 is SGHTA and CDR2 is FQGNSA. V gave up 4 bases and J gave up 2 bases; unmatched junction bases: 8. The CDR3 covers 17 residues. CDR3 nucleotide sequence: TGTGCCAGCAGCTCACCCCCCGGGACTAGCGGGACCTACGAGCAGTACTTC. Its translation: CASSSPPGTSGTYEQYF.